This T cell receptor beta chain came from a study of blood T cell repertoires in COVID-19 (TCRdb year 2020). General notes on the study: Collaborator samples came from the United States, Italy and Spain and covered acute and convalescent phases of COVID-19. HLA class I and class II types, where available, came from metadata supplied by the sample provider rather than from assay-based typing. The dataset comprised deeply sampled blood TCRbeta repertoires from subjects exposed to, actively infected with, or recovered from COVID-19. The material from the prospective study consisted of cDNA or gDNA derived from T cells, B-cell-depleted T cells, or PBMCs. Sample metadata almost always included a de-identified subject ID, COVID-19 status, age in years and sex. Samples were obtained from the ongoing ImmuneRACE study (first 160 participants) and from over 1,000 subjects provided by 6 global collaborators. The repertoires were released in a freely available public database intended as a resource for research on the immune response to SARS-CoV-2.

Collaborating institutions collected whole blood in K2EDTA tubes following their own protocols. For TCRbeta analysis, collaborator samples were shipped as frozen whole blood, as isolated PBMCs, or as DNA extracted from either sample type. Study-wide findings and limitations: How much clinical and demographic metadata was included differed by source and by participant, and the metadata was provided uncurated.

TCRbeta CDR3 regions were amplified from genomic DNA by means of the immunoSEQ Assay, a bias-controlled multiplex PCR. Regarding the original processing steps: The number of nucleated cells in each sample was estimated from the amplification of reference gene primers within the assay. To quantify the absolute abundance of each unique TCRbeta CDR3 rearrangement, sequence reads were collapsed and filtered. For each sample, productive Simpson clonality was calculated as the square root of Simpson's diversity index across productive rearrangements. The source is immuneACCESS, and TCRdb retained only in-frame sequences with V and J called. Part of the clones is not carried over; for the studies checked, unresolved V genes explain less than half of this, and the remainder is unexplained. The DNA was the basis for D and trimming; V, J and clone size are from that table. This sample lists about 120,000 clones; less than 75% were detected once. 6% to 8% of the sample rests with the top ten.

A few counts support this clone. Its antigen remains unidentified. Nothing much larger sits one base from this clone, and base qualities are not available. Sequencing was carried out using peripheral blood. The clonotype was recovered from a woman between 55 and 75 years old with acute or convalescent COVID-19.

For the CDR3, the sequence is CASRIPQGSGGYTF. DNA sequence: TGTGCCAGCAGGATTCCTCAGGGGTCAGGTGGCTACACCTTC. The rearrangement joined TRBV28 to TRBJ1-2; the D gene is perhaps TRBD1, on 6 matching bases. Taken from cysteine to phenylalanine, the CDR3 has 14 residues. The entry retains the CDR3 DNA only, 42 bases that are in frame from base 1. V was cut back by 6 bases and J by 7 bases, leaving a gap of 18 bases between them. CDR1 MDHEN and CDR2 SYDVKM were looked up in the germline V gene.